The clone carrying this T cell receptor beta chain was observed at least ten times. Germline V gives CDR1 SGHAT, CDR2 FQNNGV. The CDR3 consists of 18 residues. Trimming took 0 bases from V and 8 from J; bases not matched to a gene: 16. Sample time point: newly diagnosed GD, antithyroid drugs for less than 3 months. Generation of the TCR library employed RNA extracted from PBMCs. Arm-PCR of CDR3 regions with iRepertoire HTBI primers generated TCR beta libraries. TCRdb analysed the multiplex PCR reads with MiXCR anew, one entry per CDR3 protein. The sample includes approximately 400,000 distinct CDR3 sequences, roughly a sixth of them seen just once. The data are from a study of regulatory T cells in long-lasting Graves disease.

The clonotype comes from a female donor with Graves disease. The sequences come from peripheral blood mononuclear cells (PBMCs), collected at new diagnosis, from a patient treated with antithyroid drugs. The chain carries TRBV11-2 and TRBJ1-2; 9 nucleotides agree with TRBD1. The CDR3 reads CASSLEVDRGAPRHGYTF. The CDR3 DNA is TGTGCCAGCAGCTTAGAGGTGGACAGGGGAGCCCCTCGGCACGGCTACACCTTC.